The T cell receptor (beta chain) under discussion was sequenced for a study of shared clonotypes between healthy human individuals. Naive CD8 isolation took CD45RO-negative cells positively selected for CCR7 and excluded terminally differentiated effector memory CD45RA+ cells. Per the authors' pipeline: Filtering of immunoSEQ junctional sequences could not match full-length read filtering. Profiling relied on immunoSEQ multiplex PCR, and the TCRdb table lists in-frame clones only, not all of them. V, J and clone size were drawn from that table, and D and trimming were deduced from the DNA. There are around 2,100,000 clones in the sample; roughly 94% occur only once, and approximately 1% lies in the top ten. Input material: naive CD8+ T cells sorted from blood. The sequence derives from a man in his late teens or twenties in good health.

This CDR3 reads CASRAPPETQYF. The CDR3 bases are TGTGCCAGCAGAGCACCTCCCGAGACCCAGTACTTC. The genes are TRBV2 and TRBJ2-5, with D uncertain. Trimming stripped 6 bases from V and 5 bases from J, with 10 bases between. This CDR3 has 12 residues. Germline assignment: CDR1 SNHLY and CDR2 FYNNEI.